A single sample is the source of the 20 T cell receptor beta chains below, sequenced in a study of blood T cell repertoires in COVID-19. The table came from immunoSEQ multiplex PCR; TCRdb's copy has only in-frame clones and leaves some out. Of about 480,000 clones listed, 70% to 90% are singletons. The sequenced sample consisted of PBMCs or T cells enriched from blood (not recorded which). All receptors derive from a woman aged 40-49 years who had recovered from COVID-19.

V and J are TRBV7-2 and TRBJ1-1; D call uncertain. This CDR3 region has 14 residues. V was pared by 5 bases and J by 3 bases, with 13 bases between. Germline V CDR1 and CDR2: SGHTA, FQGNSA. The DNA of the CDR3 is TGTGCCAGCAGCACGGCCCTTGAGGACACTGAAGCTTTCTTT. This gives the protein CASSTALEDTEAFF.

This chain links TRBV9 with TRBJ2-7, with TRBD2 as a possible D gene (6 bases). The ends were cut back, 4 bases at V and 3 bases at J, with 17 bases in the middle. Germline V lookup: CDR1 SGDLS, CDR2 YYNGEE. CDR3 size: 15 residues. CDR3 DNA: TGTGCCAGCAGCTTCCGCGGGGATTTCGGCTACGAGCAGTACTTC. Its translation is CASSFRGDFGYEQYF.

CDR3 in amino acids: CASSHPGGGHQPQHF. The CDR3 bases are TGTGCCAGCAGCCATCCTGGGGGGGGGCATCAGCCCCAGCATTTT. The J gene is TRBJ1-5, the V gene TRBV27; the D gene is possibly TRBD1 (6 bases). The CDR3 covers 15 residues. CDR1 MNHEY and CDR2 SMNVEV come from the germline V gene (reference sequence). Trimming left V 6 bases short and J 5 bases short, with 17 bases between.

As DNA, the CDR3 is TGCGCCAGCAGCCAAGACCCACAGGGCTACAATGAGCAGTTCTTC. It yields the protein CASSQDPQGYNEQFF. V is TRBV4-3 and J is TRBJ2-1, with a weak D call TRBD1 (6 bases). In germline, CDR1 is LGHNA, CDR2 YSLEER. Trimming left V 0 bases short and J 3 bases short, with 9 bases between. There are 15 residues in the CDR3.

The rearrangement uses TRBV24-1 and TRBJ2-1; 8 nucleotides match TRBD2. Unmatched junction bases numbered 9, after V lost 4 bases and J lost 5 bases. The CDR3 loop spans 16 amino acids. Germline CDR1 KGHDR, CDR2 SFDVKD. CDR3 in DNA: TGTGCCACCAGTGACCCCATCCCAGCGGGAGACAATGAGCAGTTCTTC. As protein: CATSDPIPAGDNEQFF.

This clone was counted once. The chain combines TRBV27 with TRBJ2-7, with 9 bases lining up with TRBD2. With V trimmed by 5 bases and J by 1 base, 6 bases remained unmatched. The CDR3 length is 15 residues. CDR1 is MNHEY, CDR2 SMNVEV, per germline (reference sequence). CDR3 coding DNA: TGTGCCAGCAGTGTCGGGGGACTAGCTTCCTACGAGCAGTACTTC. Translating gives CASSVGGLASYEQYF.

The V gene is TRBV3-1 (or the pseudogene TRBV3-2), the J gene TRBJ2-3, with 8 nucleotides matching TRBD2. CDR3 length: 18 residues. J gave up 0 bases and V 0 bases, and 8 bases lay outside the gene matches. Germline V gene data show CDR1 as LGHDT and CDR2 as YNNKEL (reference sequence). The CDR3 reads CASSQDSDSGESTDTQYF. CDR3 coding DNA: TGTGCCAGCAGCCAAGATTCGGATAGCGGGGAGAGCACAGATACGCAGTATTTT.

The chain couples TRBV3-1 (or the pseudogene TRBV3-2) to TRBJ1-6; D is perhaps TRBD1 (6 bases). Per germline, CDR1 LGHDT and CDR2 YNNKEL (reference sequence). CDR3 length: 18 amino acids. V lost 2 bases to trimming and J lost 4 bases, with 18 bases between them. CDR3 in amino acids: CASSQMAPQGHYNSPLHF. The DNA for the CDR3 is TGTGCCAGCAGCCAAATGGCACCCCAGGGACATTATAATTCACCCCTCCACTTT.

The chain couples TRBV7-9 to TRBJ2-3, with D possibly TRBD2 on 5 matching bases. Germline V gene sequence: CDR1 SEHNR, CDR2 FQNEAQ (reference sequence). Trimming cost V 5 bases and J 1 base, with 10 bases left between them. CDR3 length: 14 residues. The DNA for the CDR3 is TGTGCCAGCAGCCCGCGGGCTCGCACAGATACGCAGTATTTT. The encoded protein is CASSPRARTDTQYF. Using reference TRBV7-9 and TRBJ2-3 for the parts outside the CDR3, the full variable domain is DTGVSQNPRHKITKRGQNVTFRCDPISEHNRLYWYRQTLGQGPEFLTYFQNEAQLEKSRLLSDRFSAERPKGSFSTLEIQRTEQGDSAMYLCASSPRARTDTQYFGPGTRLTVL.

This chain uses TRBV7-2 with TRBJ1-1; TRBD1 matches 8 bases. Germline trimming cut 0 bases from V and 0 bases from J; bases unmatched to any gene: 6. The length of the CDR3 is 17 residues. Germline CDR1 is SGHTA and CDR2 is FQGNSA. The CDR3 coding sequence is TGTGCCAGCAGCTTAGCGGACAGGGACTACATGAACACTGAAGCTTTCTTT. Translation gives CASSLADRDYMNTEAFF.

The rearrangement joins TRBV6-5 to TRBJ2-5, with a possible D match to TRBD2 (5 bases). The germline V and J ends were trimmed by 11 bases and 2 bases, with 12 bases remaining between them. CDR3 length: 12 amino acids. CDR1 is MNHEY and CDR2 is SVGAGI in the germline V gene. CDR3 in DNA: TGTGCCGGCCGGGAATCACAAGAGACCCAGTACTTC. Its protein is CAGRESQETQYF.

The chain links TRBV4-1 to TRBJ2-7, with 8 bases matching TRBD1. The CDR3 extends over 15 amino acids. V gave up 4 bases and J gave up 3 bases; unmatched junction bases: 8. Germline CDR1 and CDR2: MGHRA and YSYEKL. The CDR3 DNA reads as TGCGCCAGCAGCCTTCGACAGGGGAGTAACTACGAGCAGTACTTC. It specifies CASSLRQGSNYEQYF.

The chain recombines TRBV2 with TRBJ1-6, with D tentatively TRBD1 (6 bases). Germline V gene data show CDR1 as SNHLY and CDR2 as FYNNEI. This CDR3 has 17 amino acids. V lost 9 bases, J lost 1 base, and 19 bases lay in between. CDR3 DNA: TGTGCCAGAAGAGGGGGGGGGAAAGGGTCCTATAATTCACCCCTCCACTTT. Its protein product is CARRGGGKGSYNSPLHF.

This clone was observed once. J is TRBJ2-3 and V is TRBV7-2; TRBD1 aligns across 11 bases. The germline CDR1 and CDR2 sequences are SGHTA and FQGNSA. The V and J ends lost 3 bases and 5 bases, in that order; junction bases with no gene match: 4. The CDR3 has 15 residues. CDR3 sequence (DNA): TGTGCCAGCAGCTTGACCGGGACAGGGGGAGATACGCAGTATTTT. Translation gives CASSLTGTGGDTQYF.

The chain combines TRBV7-2 with TRBJ1-4; D remains ambiguous. V was pared by 4 bases and J by 4 bases, with 10 bases between. Germline-derived CDR1 and CDR2 are SGHTA and FQGNSA. The CDR3 sequence is 14 residues long. CDR3: CASSSSGSNEKLFF. The CDR3 DNA reads TGTGCCAGCAGCTCCTCCGGGAGTAATGAAAAACTGTTTTTT.

This clone was observed many times. The V gene is TRBV5-4, the J gene TRBJ2-7; 7 positions agree with TRBD2. The CDR3 sequence is 16 residues long. Trimming took 0 bases from V and 3 from J; bases not matched to a gene: 9. Germline V lookup: CDR1 SGHNT, CDR2 YYREEE (reference sequence). The CDR3 sequence: CASSLAWPSGRYEQYF. The DNA for the CDR3 is TGTGCCAGCAGCTTGGCCTGGCCTAGCGGCCGCTACGAGCAGTACTTC.

The chain is built from TRBV7-8 and TRBJ1-3, with no clear D. This CDR3 has 16 residues. Trimming took 1 base from V and 4 from J, leaving 14 bases between them. CDR1 and CDR2 from the germline V gene are SGHVS and FQNEAQ. For the CDR3, the DNA is TGTGCCAGCAGCTTAGACGCAGGCCCGCTAGGAAACACCATATATTTT. This translates into CASSLDAGPLGNTIYF.

The genes are TRBV2 and TRBJ1-1, with D perhaps matching TRBD1 (5 bases). This CDR3 has 12 residues. The V gene's germline CDR1 is SNHLY and CDR2 FYNNEI. V lost 6 bases, J lost 6 bases, and 11 bases lay in between. The chain's CDR3 is CASSAGIAEAFF. DNA of the CDR3: TGTGCCAGCAGCGCAGGGATCGCTGAAGCTTTCTTT. The whole variable domain, filled in from reference TRBV2 and TRBJ1-1, reads EPEVTQTPSHQVTQMGQEVILRCVPISNHLYFYWYRQILGQKVEFLVSFYNNEISEKSEIFDDQFSVERPDGSNFTLKIRSTKLEDSAMYFCASSAGIAEAFFGQGTRLTVV.

The rearrangement links TRBV12-3 or TRBV12-4 to TRBJ1-2; D is unresolved. This CDR3 has 12 amino acids. V gave up 3 bases and J gave up 5 bases, with 7 bases separating them. The CDR3 here is CASSLSIYGYTF. CDR3 in DNA: TGTGCCAGCAGTTTGTCTATATATGGCTACACCTTC.

The chain is built from TRBV24-1 and TRBJ2-3; TRBD1 aligns across 8 bases. The CDR3 extends over 15 amino acids. Unmatched junction bases numbered 4, after V lost 4 bases and J lost 2 bases. Germline V gene sequence: CDR1 KGHDR, CDR2 SFDVKD. Here the CDR3 DNA reads TGTGCCACCAGTGACAGGACAGGGTCCACAGATACGCAGTATTTT. Amino acids: CATSDRTGSTDTQYF.